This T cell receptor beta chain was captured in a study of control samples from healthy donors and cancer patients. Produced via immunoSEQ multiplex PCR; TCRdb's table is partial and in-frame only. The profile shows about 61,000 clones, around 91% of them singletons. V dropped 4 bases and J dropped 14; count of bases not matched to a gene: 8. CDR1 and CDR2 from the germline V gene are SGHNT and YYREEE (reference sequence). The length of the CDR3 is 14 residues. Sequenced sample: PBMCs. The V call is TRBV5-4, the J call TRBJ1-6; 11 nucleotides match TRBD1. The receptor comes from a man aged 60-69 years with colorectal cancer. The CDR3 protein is CASSPGQGVLTLHF. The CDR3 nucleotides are TGTGCCAGCAGCCCGGGACAGGGGGTTTTGACCCTCCACTTT.